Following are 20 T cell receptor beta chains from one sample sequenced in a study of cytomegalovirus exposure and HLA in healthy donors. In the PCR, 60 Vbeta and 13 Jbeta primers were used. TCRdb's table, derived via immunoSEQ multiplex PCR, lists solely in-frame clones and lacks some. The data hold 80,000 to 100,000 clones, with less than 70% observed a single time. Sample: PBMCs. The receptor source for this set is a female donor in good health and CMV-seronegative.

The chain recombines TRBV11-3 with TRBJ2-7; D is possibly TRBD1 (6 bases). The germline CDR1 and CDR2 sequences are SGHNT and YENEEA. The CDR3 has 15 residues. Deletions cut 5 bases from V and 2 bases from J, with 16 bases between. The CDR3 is CASSGPTGSPYEQYF. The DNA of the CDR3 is TGTGCCAGCAGCGGACCGACAGGTTCGCCCTACGAGCAGTACTTC.

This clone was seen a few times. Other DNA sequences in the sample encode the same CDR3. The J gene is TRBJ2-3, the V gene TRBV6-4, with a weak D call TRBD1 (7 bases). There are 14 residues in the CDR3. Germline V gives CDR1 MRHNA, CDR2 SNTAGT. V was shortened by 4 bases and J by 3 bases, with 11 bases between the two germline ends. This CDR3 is CASSAGGGTDTQYF. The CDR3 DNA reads TGTGCCAGCAGTGCAGGGGGAGGAACAGATACGCAGTATTTT.

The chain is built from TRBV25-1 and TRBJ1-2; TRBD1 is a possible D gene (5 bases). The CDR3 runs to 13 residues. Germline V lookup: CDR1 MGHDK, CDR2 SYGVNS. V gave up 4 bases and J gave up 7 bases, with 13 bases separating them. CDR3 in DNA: TGTGCCAGCAGTGGGCCATCAGGGTCTGGCTACACCTTC. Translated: CASSGPSGSGYTF.

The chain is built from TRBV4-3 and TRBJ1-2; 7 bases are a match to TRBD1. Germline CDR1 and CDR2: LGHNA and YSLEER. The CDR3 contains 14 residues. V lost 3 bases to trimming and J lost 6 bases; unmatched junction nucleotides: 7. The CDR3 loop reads CASSHFDRDDGYTF. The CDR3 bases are TGCGCCAGCAGCCATTTCGACAGGGACGATGGCTACACCTTC.

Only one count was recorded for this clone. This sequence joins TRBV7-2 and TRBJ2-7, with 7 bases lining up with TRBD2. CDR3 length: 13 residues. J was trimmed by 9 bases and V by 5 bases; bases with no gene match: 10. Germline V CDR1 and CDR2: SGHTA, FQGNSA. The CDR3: CASSVGTTGGQYF. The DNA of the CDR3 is TGTGCCAGCAGCGTAGGGACGACGGGGGGGCAGTACTTC.

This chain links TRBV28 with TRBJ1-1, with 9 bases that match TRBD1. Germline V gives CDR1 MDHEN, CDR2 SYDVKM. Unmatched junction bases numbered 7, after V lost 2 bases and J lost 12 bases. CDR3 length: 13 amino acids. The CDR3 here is CASSLMTGGVPFF. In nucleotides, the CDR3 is TGTGCCAGCAGTTTAATGACAGGGGGTGTACCTTTCTTT.

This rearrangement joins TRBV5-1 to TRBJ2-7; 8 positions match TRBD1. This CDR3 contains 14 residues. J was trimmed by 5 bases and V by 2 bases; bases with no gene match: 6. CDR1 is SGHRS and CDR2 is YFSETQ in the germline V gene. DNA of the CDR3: TGCGCCAGCAGCTTTGGACAGGGTACCGACGAGCAGTACTTC. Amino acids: CASSFGQGTDEQYF.

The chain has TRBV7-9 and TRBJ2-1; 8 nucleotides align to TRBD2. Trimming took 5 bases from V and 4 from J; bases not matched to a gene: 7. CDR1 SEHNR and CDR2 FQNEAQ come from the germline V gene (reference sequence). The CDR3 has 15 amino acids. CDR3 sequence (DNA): TGTGCCAGCAGCCTCACGGGACTAGGGTACAATGAGCAGTTCTTC. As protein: CASSLTGLGYNEQFF.

CDR3 bases: TGTGCCAGCAGTGACACGGACAGGGACAGCGGGGAGCTGTTTTTT. Its translation: CASSDTDRDSGELFF. V usage is TRBV6-4 and J usage is TRBJ2-2, with 8 bases aligning to TRBD1. Germline CDR1 reads MRHNA; CDR2 reads SNTAGT. V lost 2 bases and J lost 7; bases outside the gene matches: 6. The CDR3 runs to 15 residues.

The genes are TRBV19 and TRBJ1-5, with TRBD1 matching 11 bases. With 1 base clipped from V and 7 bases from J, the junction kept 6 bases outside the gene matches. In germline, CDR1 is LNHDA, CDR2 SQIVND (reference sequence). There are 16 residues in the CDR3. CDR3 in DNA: TGTGCCAGTAGTATAGCATCCGGGACAGGGGGGCAGCCCCAGCATTTT. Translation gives CASSIASGTGGQPQHF.

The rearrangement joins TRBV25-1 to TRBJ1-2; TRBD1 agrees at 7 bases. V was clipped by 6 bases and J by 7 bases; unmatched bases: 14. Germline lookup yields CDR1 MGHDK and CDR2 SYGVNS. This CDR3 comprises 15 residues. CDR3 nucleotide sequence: TGTGCCAGCAGCAAGAATTCCGGGACAGCAATTGGCTACACCTTC. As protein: CASSKNSGTAIGYTF.

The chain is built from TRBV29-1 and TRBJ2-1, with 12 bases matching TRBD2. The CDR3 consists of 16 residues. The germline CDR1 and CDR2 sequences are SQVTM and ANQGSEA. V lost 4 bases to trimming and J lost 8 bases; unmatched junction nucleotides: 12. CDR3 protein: CSVVPRLAGVSYEQFF. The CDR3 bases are TGCAGCGTTGTACCCCGACTAGCGGGAGTATCCTATGAGCAGTTCTTC.

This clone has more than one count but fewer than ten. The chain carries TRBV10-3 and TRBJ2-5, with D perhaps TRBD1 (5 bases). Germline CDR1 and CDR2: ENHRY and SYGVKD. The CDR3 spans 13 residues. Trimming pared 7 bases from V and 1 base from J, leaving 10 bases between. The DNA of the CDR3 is TGTGCCATCAAGACAGAACTCCAAGAGACCCAGTACTTC. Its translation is CAIKTELQETQYF.

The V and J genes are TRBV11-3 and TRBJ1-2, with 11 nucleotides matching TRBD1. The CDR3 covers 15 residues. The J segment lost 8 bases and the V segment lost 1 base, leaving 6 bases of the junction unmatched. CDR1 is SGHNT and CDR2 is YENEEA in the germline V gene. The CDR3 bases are TGTGCCAGCAGCTTAGCCACCGGGACAGGGGGGGGCTACACCTTC. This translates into CASSLATGTGGGYTF.

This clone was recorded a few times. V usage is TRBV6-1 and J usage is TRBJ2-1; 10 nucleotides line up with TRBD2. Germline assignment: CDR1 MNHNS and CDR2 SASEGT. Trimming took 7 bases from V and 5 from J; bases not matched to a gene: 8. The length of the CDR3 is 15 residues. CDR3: CASNSGAGGDNEQFF. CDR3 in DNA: TGTGCCAGCAACTCAGGAGCGGGGGGGGACAATGAGCAGTTCTTC.

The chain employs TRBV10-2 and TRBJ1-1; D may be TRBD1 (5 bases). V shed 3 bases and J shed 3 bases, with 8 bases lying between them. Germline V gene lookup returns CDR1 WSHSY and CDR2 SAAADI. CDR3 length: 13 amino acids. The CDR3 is CASSDPQDTEAFF. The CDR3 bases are TGCGCCAGCAGTGACCCACAGGACACTGAAGCTTTCTTT.

CDR3 sequence reads: CASSPGQIGWTDTQYF. The CDR3 nucleotides are TGTGCCAGCAGCCCGGGACAGATTGGGTGGACAGATACGCAGTATTTT. The chain is built from TRBV9 and TRBJ2-3, with 7 positions matching TRBD1. There are 16 residues in the CDR3. The ends lost 4 bases at V and 3 bases at J; junction bases unmatched: 11. Germline assignment: CDR1 SGDLS and CDR2 YYNGEE.

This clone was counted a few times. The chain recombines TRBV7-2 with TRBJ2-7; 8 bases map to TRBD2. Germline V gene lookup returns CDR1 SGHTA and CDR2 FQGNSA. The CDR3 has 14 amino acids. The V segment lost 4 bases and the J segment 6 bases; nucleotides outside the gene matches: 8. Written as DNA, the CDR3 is TGTGCCAGCAGCTACTCTGGGACTAGTCCCGAGCAGTACTTC. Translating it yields CASSYSGTSPEQYF. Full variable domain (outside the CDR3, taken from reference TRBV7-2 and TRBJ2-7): GAGVSQSPSNKVTEKGKDVELRCDPISGHTALYWYRQSLGQGLEFLIYFQGNSAPDKSGLPSDRFSAERTGGSVSTLTIQRTQQEDSAVYLCASSYSGTSPEQYFGPGTRLTVT.

For the CDR3, the DNA is TGCGCCAGCAGCTTGGAGCGTATGAACACTGAAGCTTTCTTT. This sequence encodes CASSLERMNTEAFF. This chain joins TRBV5-1 and TRBJ1-1; D uncertain. V was pared by 0 bases and J by 0 bases, with 6 bases between. CDR3 length: 14 amino acids. Germline CDR1 reads SGHRS; CDR2 reads YFSETQ.

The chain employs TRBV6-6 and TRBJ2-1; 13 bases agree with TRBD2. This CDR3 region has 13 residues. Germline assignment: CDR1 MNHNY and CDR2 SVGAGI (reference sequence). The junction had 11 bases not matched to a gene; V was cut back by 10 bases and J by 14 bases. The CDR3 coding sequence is TGTGCCACCGGAGGACTAGCGGGAGTTGGAGAGTTCTTC. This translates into CATGGLAGVGEFF.